Below are 23 T cell receptor beta chains sequenced from a single sample in a study of PD-1 blockade in classical Hodgkin lymphoma. Brentuximab vedotin exposure varied among the patients, all of whom had relapsed after autologous stem cell transplantation. The method was immunoSEQ multiplex PCR; TCRdb's version includes in-frame clones alone and lacks a portion of them. The sample contains roughly 13,000 clones, approximately 91% of which appear only once. The sample consisted of peripheral blood mononuclear cells (PBMCs), taken at baseline. The origin of the receptors is a human donor with classical Hodgkin lymphoma.

The chain combines TRBV28 with TRBJ1-5, with unresolved D. The germline gives CDR1 MDHEN, CDR2 SYDVKM. This CDR3 spans 12 amino acids. Trimming removed 6 bases at V and 3 bases at J, with 6 bases between. The CDR3 DNA reads as TGTGCCAGCAGACGGTCCAATCAGCCCCAGCATTTT. It codes for CASRRSNQPQHF.

The chain is built from TRBV4-1 and TRBJ2-7; D is unresolved. V lost 2 bases and J lost 4, with 21 bases in between. CDR1 and CDR2 (germline): MGHRA, YSYEKL. The CDR3 sequence is 17 residues long. The CDR3 DNA reads TGCGCCAGCAGCCAACCCTTGACGGCTTTTACGCCTTACGAGCAGTACTTC. Protein: CASSQPLTAFTPYEQYF.

This sequence joins TRBV5-4 and TRBJ2-5; D call uncertain. The CDR3 totals 12 residues. The V end was cut by 2 bases, the J end by 5 bases, with 7 bases between. CDR1 is SGHNT, CDR2 YYREEE, per germline (reference sequence). CDR3 amino acids: CASSLYRETQYF. For the CDR3, the DNA is TGTGCCAGCAGCTTATATAGGGAGACCCAGTACTTC. Complete variable domain (other parts from reference TRBV5-4 and TRBJ2-5): ETGVTQSPTHLIKTRGQQVTLRCSSQSGHNTVSWYQQALGQGPQFIFQYYREEENGRGNFPPRFSGLQFPNYSSELNVNALELDDSALYLCASSLYRETQYFGPGTRLLVL.

The rearrangement uses TRBV21-1 and TRBJ1-5. TRBV21-1 represents a pseudogene. CDR3 length equals 19 residues. The CDR3 loop is CASSRMNGSCGTGNQPQHF. The CDR3 nucleotides are TGTGCCAGCAGCAGGATGAACGGGAGCTGCGGCACGGGCAATCAGCCCCAGCATTTT.

The CDR3 region has the DNA TGCGCCAGCAGAGTTAGCGGGGGGATCCAAGAGACCCAGTACTTC. Its translation: CASRVSGGIQETQYF. The chain is built from TRBV5-1 and TRBJ2-5, with 10 bases matching TRBD2. The CDR3 loop spans 15 amino acids. Germline CDR1 is SGHRS and CDR2 is YFSETQ. Trimming took 5 bases from V and 1 from J; bases not matched to a gene: 5. Looking up the rest from reference TRBV5-1 and TRBJ2-5 gives the full variable domain: KAGVTQTPRYLIKTRGQQVTLSCSPISGHRSVSWYQQTPGQGLQFLFEYFSETQRNKGNFPGRFSGRQFSNSRSEMNVSTLELGDSALYLCASRVSGGIQETQYFGPGTRLLVL.

The CDR3 DNA reads TGCGCCAGCAGTGCTAGCGGGGGCCCCTACGAGCAGTACTTC. It translates to CASSASGGPYEQYF. The J gene is TRBJ2-7, the V gene TRBV10-1, with 10 bases matching TRBD2. The CDR3 totals 14 residues. V lost 4 bases, J lost 2 bases, and 2 bases stayed unmatched. Germline lookup yields CDR1 WNHNN and CDR2 SYGVQD (reference sequence).

The chain recombines TRBV5-1 with TRBJ1-2; the D is unclear. The V end was cut by 1 base, the J end by 1 base, with 8 bases between. This CDR3 has 14 residues. The V gene's germline CDR1 is SGHRS and CDR2 YFSETQ. Here the CDR3 DNA reads TGCGCCAGCAGCTTGACAGATCTTAACTATGGCTACACCTTC. Encoded protein: CASSLTDLNYGYTF.

This chain connects TRBV5-1 to TRBJ1-4; the D is unclear. Trimming stripped 3 bases from V and 8 bases from J, with 14 bases between. The germline gives CDR1 SGHRS, CDR2 YFSETQ. The CDR3 has 14 residues. This chain's CDR3 is CASSSQDKTEKLFF. In nucleotides, the CDR3 is TGCGCCAGCAGCTCCCAAGACAAGACCGAAAAACTGTTTTTT.

This sequence joins TRBV5-1 and TRBJ2-6; D is perhaps TRBD1 or TRBD2 (5 bases each). In germline, CDR1 is SGHRS, CDR2 YFSETQ. Trimming shortened V by 0 bases and J by 0 bases, and 7 bases separated the two germline ends. This CDR3 is 16 amino acids long. The CDR3: CASSLGDGSGANVLTF. As DNA, the CDR3 is TGCGCCAGCAGCTTGGGGGACGGCTCTGGGGCCAACGTCCTGACTTTC.

The chain couples TRBV5-1 to TRBJ2-3; D uncertain. Germline V lookup: CDR1 SGHRS, CDR2 YFSETQ. This CDR3 spans 14 amino acids. The V and J ends lost 1 base and 0 bases respectively, with 6 bases between them. CDR3 in amino acids: CASSLSQSTDTQYF. For the CDR3, the DNA is TGCGCCAGCAGCTTGTCGCAGAGCACAGATACGCAGTATTTT.

The chain is built from TRBV7-2 and TRBJ1-1; unclear D gene. Germline V gene sequence: CDR1 SGHTA, CDR2 FQGNSA. The V end was cut by 6 bases, the J end by 2 bases, with 10 bases between. The CDR3 spans 13 residues. CDR3 loop: CASRLYRNTEAFF. CDR3 nucleotide sequence: TGTGCCAGCAGACTTTACCGCAACACTGAAGCTTTCTTT.

A single count supports this clone. The CDR3 DNA follows: TGTGCCAGCAGATTCGCGGGAGGATCCTACGAGCAGTACTTC. This codes for CASRFAGGSYEQYF. The rearrangement uses TRBV7-9 and TRBJ2-7; 8 positions agree with TRBD2. CDR1 is SEHNR, CDR2 FQNEAQ, per germline (reference sequence). This CDR3 region has 14 residues. V lost 6 bases and J lost 1; bases outside the gene matches: 5.

The chain uses TRBV5-6 and TRBJ1-2; perhaps TRBD1 as D (6 bases). Trimming stripped 4 bases from V and 5 bases from J, with 12 bases between. Germline values: CDR1 SGHDT, CDR2 YYEEEE. CDR3 size: 13 residues. CDR3 nucleotide sequence: TGTGCCAGCAGCCGGACAGTGGTGTATGGCTACACCTTC. Protein: CASSRTVVYGYTF.

The chain joins TRBV19 to TRBJ1-5; D is perhaps TRBD1 (5 bases). V lost 0 bases and J lost 0, with 6 bases in between. The CDR3 sequence is 15 residues long. Germline-derived CDR1 and CDR2 are LNHDA and SQIVND (reference sequence). The CDR3 DNA reads TGTGCCAGTAGTATAGATAGGGGTAGCAATCAGCCCCAGCATTTT. Its protein is CASSIDRGSNQPQHF. The variable domain in full, completed from reference TRBV19 and TRBJ1-5, reads DGGITQSPKYLFRKEGQNVTLSCEQNLNHDAMYWYRQDPGQGLRLIYYSQIVNDFQKGDIAEGYSVSREKKESFPLTVTSAQKNPTAFYLCASSIDRGSNQPQHFGDGTRLSIL.

The chain carries TRBV2 and TRBJ1-2; the match to TRBD1 covers 7 bases. This CDR3 is 14 amino acids long. The trim removed 7 bases at V and 0 bases at J, leaving 5 bases unmatched. Per the germline V gene, CDR1 is SNHLY and CDR2 is FYNNEI. In nucleotides, the CDR3 is TGTGCCAGCACGTCCCAGGGGGCTAACTATGGCTACACCTTC. Its protein product is CASTSQGANYGYTF.

This chain joins TRBV6-6 and TRBJ1-1; D gene unclear. Looked up from germline, CDR1 is MNHNY and CDR2 is SVGAGI (reference sequence). This CDR3 is built from 16 residues. The V end was cut by 2 bases, the J end by 1 base, with 14 bases between. CDR3 amino acids: CASSYTGRPGNTEAFF. CDR3 in DNA: TGTGCCAGCAGTTACACCGGGAGGCCCGGGAACACTGAAGCTTTCTTT.

The chain employs TRBV5-1 and TRBJ2-7; either TRBD1 or TRBD2 may supply D (6 bases each). Germline CDR1 is SGHRS and CDR2 is YFSETQ. V was trimmed by 4 bases and J by 2 bases, leaving 16 bases between them. The CDR3 length is 15 residues. CDR3 in amino acids: CASSPEVGGPYEQYF. Written as DNA, the CDR3 is TGCGCCAGCAGCCCAGAGGTGGGGGGCCCCTACGAGCAGTACTTC.

The CDR3 coding sequence is TGTGCCACCGCCGGGAGATCCACAGATACGCAGTATTTT. It is translated as CATAGRSTDTQYF. The chain uses TRBV2 and TRBJ2-3; a weak D match, TRBD2 (6 bases). The V end lost 10 bases, the J end lost 2 bases, and 13 bases lay between the germline ends. Looked up from germline, CDR1 is SNHLY and CDR2 is FYNNEI. The CDR3 sequence is 13 residues long.

The CDR3 DNA reads as TGCGCCAGCAGCCCCGGGACAGGGGGCACAGATACGCAGTATTTT. It yields the protein CASSPGTGGTDTQYF. This chain links TRBV5-1 with TRBJ2-3, with 10 bases that match TRBD1. The CDR3 totals 15 residues. Trimming at V came to 4 bases and at J to 1 base, leaving 3 bases not matched to a gene. Looked up from germline, CDR1 is SGHRS and CDR2 is YFSETQ.

V gene TRBV5-1 combines with J gene TRBJ1-1; a possible D gene is TRBD1 (6 bases). The length of the CDR3 is 14 residues. Deletions cut 2 bases from V and 4 bases from J, with 12 bases between. Germline V CDR1 and CDR2: SGHRS, YFSETQ. In DNA, the CDR3 is TGCGCCAGCAGCTTCCGGACACAGGGCACTGAAGCTTTCTTT. Residues: CASSFRTQGTEAFF.

This clone has only one observation. The chain employs TRBV27 and TRBJ2-7, with no clear D. The CDR3 is 17 residues long. CDR1 and CDR2 from the germline V gene are MNHEY and SMNVEV (reference sequence). V dropped 8 bases and J dropped 2 bases, with 25 bases sitting between them. CDR3 loop: CASQTKRIPGMTYEQYF. CDR3 in DNA: TGTGCCAGCCAGACCAAAAGGATACCTGGAATGACCTACGAGCAGTACTTC.

V is TRBV7-9 and J is TRBJ1-3; D unclear. V lost 5 bases and J 0 bases, leaving 11 bases between the germline ends. The germline V gene has CDR1 SEHNR and CDR2 FQNEAQ (reference sequence). This CDR3 comprises 15 residues. CDR3 loop: CASSQDGYSGNTIYF. CDR3 DNA: TGTGCCAGCAGCCAGGACGGATACTCTGGAAACACCATATATTTT.

V is TRBV5-1 and J is TRBJ1-1; D ambiguous. V lost 4 bases and J 3 bases, leaving 13 bases between the germline ends. Looked up from germline, CDR1 is SGHRS and CDR2 is YFSETQ. This CDR3 has 14 amino acids. The CDR3 here is CASSHTDVDTEAFF. The CDR3 DNA sequence: TGCGCCAGCAGCCACACGGATGTCGACACTGAAGCTTTCTTT.